Below, 5 T cell receptor beta chains from the same sample are listed, as sequenced in a study of blood T cell repertoires in COVID-19. The method was immunoSEQ multiplex PCR; TCRdb's version includes in-frame clones alone and lacks a portion of them. Altogether about 170,000 clones are present, approximately 80% being singletons, with the ten largest covering 14%. Sequences were obtained from peripheral blood. These receptors all come from a woman between 70 and 85 years old with COVID-19, enrolled during active disease.

V is TRBV5-1 and J is TRBJ1-1, with 7 positions matching TRBD1. Germline CDR1 and CDR2: SGHRS and YFSETQ. Trimming at V came to 3 bases and at J to 1 base, leaving 6 bases not matched to a gene. The CDR3 sequence is 15 residues long. The CDR3 spells CASSSTGTENTEAFF. The DNA of the CDR3 is TGCGCCAGCAGCTCCACCGGGACAGAGAACACTGAAGCTTTCTTT.

This chain links TRBV9 with TRBJ1-6; no definite D call. Per germline, CDR1 SGDLS and CDR2 YYNGEE. CDR3 length equals 14 residues. The V and J ends lost 0 bases and 10 bases respectively, with 11 bases between them. The chain's CDR3 is CASSVERGGSPLHF. DNA of the CDR3: TGTGCCAGCAGCGTAGAACGGGGAGGGTCACCCCTCCACTTT.

The CDR3 bases are TGTGCCAGCAGCTTAGAGGGACAGGGTAAGCCTGAAGCTTTCTTT. Translation: CASSLEGQGKPEAFF. The chain carries TRBV7-9 and TRBJ1-1; 9 nucleotides agree with TRBD1. J gave up 6 bases and V 1 base, and 6 bases lay outside the gene matches. The CDR3 is 15 residues long. Germline values: CDR1 SEHNR, CDR2 FQNEAQ (reference sequence).

V gene TRBV3-1 (or the pseudogene TRBV3-2) combines with J gene TRBJ2-3; 12 bases align to TRBD2. The CDR3 is 16 residues long. CDR1 is LGHDT, CDR2 YNNKEL, per germline (reference sequence). V lost 7 bases to trimming and J lost 5 bases; unmatched junction nucleotides: 10. Here the CDR3 reads CASTTGASGRVDTQYF. CDR3 nucleotides: TGTGCCAGCACTACAGGGGCTAGCGGGAGGGTAGATACGCAGTATTTT.

This clone came up a few times. The chain uses TRBV18 and TRBJ2-1; D may be TRBD2 (6 bases). V was pared by 2 bases and J by 7 bases, with 9 bases between. The length of the CDR3 is 13 residues. The germline V gene has CDR1 KGHSH and CDR2 LQKENI. This CDR3 is CASSPMEGNEQFF. In DNA, the CDR3 is TGTGCCAGCTCACCAATGGAGGGGAATGAGCAGTTCTTC.